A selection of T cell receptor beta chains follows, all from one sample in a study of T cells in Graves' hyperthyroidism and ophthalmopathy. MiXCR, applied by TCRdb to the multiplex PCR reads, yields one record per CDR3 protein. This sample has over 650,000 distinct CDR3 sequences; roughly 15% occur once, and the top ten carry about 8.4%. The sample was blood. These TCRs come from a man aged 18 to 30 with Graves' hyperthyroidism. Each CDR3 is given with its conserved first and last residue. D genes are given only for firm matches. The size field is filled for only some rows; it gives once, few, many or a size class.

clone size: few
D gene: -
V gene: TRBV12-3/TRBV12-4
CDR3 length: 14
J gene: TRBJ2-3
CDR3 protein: CASSFSGAHDTQYF
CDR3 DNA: TGTGCCAGCAGTTTCTCGGGAGCCCACGATACGCAGTATTTT

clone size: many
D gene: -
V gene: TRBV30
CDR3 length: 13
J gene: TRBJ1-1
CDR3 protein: CAWSTGKNTEAFF
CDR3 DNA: TGTGCCTGGAGTACGGGAAAAAACACTGAAGCTTTCTTT

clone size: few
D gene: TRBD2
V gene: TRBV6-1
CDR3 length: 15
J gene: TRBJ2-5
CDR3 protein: CASSSGGRARETQYF
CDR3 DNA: TGTGCCAGCAGTTCAGGCGGGAGGGCTAGGGAGACCCAGTACTTC

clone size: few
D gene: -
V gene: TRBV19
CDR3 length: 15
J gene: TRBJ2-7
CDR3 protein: CASGPATGASYEQYF
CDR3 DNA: TGTGCCAGTGGCCCCGCGACAGGAGCCTCCTACGAGCAGTACTTC

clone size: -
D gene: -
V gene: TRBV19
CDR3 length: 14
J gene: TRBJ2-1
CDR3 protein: CASSIRAPENEQFF
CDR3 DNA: TGTGCCAGTAGTATCCGGGCCCCCGAGAATGAGCAGTTCTTC

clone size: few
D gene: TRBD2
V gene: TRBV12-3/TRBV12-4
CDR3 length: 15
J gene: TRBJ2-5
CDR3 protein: CASSFGLAGWETQYF
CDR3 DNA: TGTGCCAGCAGTTTCGGACTAGCGGGATGGGAGACCCAGTACTTC

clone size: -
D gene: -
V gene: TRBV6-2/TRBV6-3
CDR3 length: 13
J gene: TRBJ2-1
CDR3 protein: CASSYSPANEQFF
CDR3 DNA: TGTGCCAGCAGTTACTCGCCAGCTAATGAGCAGTTCTTC

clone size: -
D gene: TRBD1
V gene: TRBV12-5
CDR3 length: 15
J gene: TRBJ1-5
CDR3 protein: CASGLVQGVNQPQHF
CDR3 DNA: TGTGCTAGTGGTTTGGTACAGGGGGTGAATCAGCCCCAGCATTTT

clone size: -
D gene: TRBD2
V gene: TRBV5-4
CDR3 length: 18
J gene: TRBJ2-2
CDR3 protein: CASSKGLAGGNSAGELFF
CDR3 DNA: TGTGCCAGCAGTAAGGGACTAGCGGGAGGAAATAGCGCCGGGGAGCTGTTTTTT

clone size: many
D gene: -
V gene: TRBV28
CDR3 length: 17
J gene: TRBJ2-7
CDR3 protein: CASSSKARLGLSYEQYF
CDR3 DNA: TGTGCCAGCAGTTCCAAGGCCCGACTAGGTCTCTCCTACGAGCAGTACTTC

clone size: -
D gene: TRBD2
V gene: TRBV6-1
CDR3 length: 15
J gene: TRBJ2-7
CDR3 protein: CASSAGGGLSYEQYF
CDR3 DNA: TGTGCCAGCAGTGCGGGGGGAGGTCTCTCCTACGAGCAGTACTTC

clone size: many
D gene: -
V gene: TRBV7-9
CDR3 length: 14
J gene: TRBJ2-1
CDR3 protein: CASSSRQVHNEQFF
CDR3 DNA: TGTGCCAGCAGCTCCAGACAGGTTCACAATGAGCAGTTCTTC

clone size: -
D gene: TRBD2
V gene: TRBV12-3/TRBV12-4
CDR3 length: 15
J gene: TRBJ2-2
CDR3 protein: CASSLGGRNTGELSF
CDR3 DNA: TGTGCCAGCAGTTTAGGCGGGAGAAACACCGGGGAGCTGTCTTTT

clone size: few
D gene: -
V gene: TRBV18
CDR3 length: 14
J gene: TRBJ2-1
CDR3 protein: CASSGEASYNEQFF
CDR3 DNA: TGTGCCAGCTCAGGAGAAGCCTCCTACAATGAGCAGTTCTTC

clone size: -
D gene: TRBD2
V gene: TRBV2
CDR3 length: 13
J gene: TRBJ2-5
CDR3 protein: CAIRLAGEGTQYF
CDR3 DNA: TGTGCCATTCGACTAGCGGGAGAGGGGACCCAGTACTTC

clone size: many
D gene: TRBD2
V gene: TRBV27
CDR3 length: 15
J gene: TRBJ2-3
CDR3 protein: CASSLRLASTDTQYF
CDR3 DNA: TGTGCCAGCAGTCTCAGACTAGCGAGCACAGATACGCAGTATTTT

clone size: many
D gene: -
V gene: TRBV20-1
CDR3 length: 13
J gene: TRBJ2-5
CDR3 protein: CSAPGPTWETQYF
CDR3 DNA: TGCAGTGCTCCGGGACCGACGTGGGAGACCCAGTACTTC

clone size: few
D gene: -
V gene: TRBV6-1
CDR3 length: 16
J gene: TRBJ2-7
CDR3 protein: CASMGTEAASSYEQYF
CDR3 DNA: TGTGCCAGTATGGGCACCGAGGCGGCCAGCTCCTACGAGCAGTACTTC

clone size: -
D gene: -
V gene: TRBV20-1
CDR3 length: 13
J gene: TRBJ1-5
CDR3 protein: CSALVRWNQPQHF
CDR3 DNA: TGCAGTGCTCTGGTTAGATGGAATCAGCCCCAGCATTTT

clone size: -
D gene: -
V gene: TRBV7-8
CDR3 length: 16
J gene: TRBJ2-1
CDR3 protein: CASSSPGLSSHDDEFF
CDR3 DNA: TGTGCCAGCAGCTCCCCGGGACTGTCCTCTCACGATGACGAGTTCTTC

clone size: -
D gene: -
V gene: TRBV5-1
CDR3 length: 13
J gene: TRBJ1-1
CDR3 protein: CTSSLGEGTEAFF
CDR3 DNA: TGCACCAGCAGCTTGGGGGAGGGCACTGAAGCTTTCTTT

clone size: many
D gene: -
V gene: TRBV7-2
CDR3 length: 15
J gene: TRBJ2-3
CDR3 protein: CASSSGQSTTDTQYF
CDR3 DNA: TGTGCCAGCAGCTCTGGGCAGAGTACCACAGATACGCAGTATTTT

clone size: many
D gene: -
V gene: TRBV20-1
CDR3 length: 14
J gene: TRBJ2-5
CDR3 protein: CSARVSRFQETQYF
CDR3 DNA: TGCAGTGCTAGAGTTTCGCGGTTCCAAGAGACCCAGTACTTC

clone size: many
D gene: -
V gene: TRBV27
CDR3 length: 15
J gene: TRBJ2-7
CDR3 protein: CASSPSLALSYEQYF
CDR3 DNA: TGTGCCAGCAGCCCCTCCCTAGCGCTCTCCTACGAGCAGTACTTC

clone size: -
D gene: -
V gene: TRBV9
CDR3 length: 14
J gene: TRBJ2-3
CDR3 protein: CASSAPPLADTQYF
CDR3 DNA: TGTGCCAGCAGCGCGCCCCCCTTAGCAGATACGCAGTATTTT

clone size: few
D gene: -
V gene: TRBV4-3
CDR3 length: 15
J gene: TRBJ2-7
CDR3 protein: CASSQDESGSYEQYF
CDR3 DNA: TGCGCCAGCAGCCAAGATGAGTCAGGCTCCTACGAGCAGTACTTC

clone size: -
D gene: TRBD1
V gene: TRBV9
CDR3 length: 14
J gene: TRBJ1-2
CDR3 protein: CASSARQGWDGYTF
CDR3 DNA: TGTGCCAGCAGCGCCAGACAGGGGTGGGATGGCTACACCTTC

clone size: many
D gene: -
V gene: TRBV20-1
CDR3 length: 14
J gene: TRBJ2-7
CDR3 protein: CSAHRRGTTYEQYF
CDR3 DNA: TGCAGTGCCCACCGGCGTGGAACAACCTACGAGCAGTACTTC

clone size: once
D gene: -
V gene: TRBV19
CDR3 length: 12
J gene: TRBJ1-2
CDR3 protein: CASSPWDGGYTF
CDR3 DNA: TGTGCCAGTAGCCCTTGGGACGGCGGCTACACCTTC

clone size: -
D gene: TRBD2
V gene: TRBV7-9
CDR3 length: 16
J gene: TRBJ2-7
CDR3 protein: CASRPPSGRSGGEQYF
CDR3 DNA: TGTGCCAGCAGGCCGCCTAGCGGGAGGTCCGGCGGCGAGCAGTACTTC

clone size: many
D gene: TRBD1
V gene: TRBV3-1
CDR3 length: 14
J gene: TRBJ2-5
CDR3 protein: CASTQQGDKETQYF
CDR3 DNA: TGTGCCAGCACGCAACAGGGGGATAAAGAGACCCAGTACTTC

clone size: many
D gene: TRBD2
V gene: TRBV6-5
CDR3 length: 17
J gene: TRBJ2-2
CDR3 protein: CASSYSPGGADTGELFF
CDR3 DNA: TGTGCCAGCAGTTACTCCCCGGGAGGGGCGGACACCGGGGAGCTGTTTTTT

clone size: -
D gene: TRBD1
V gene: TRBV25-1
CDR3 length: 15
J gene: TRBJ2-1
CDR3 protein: CASSRRDRHHNEQFF
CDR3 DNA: TGTGCCAGCAGCCGAAGGGACAGACACCACAATGAGCAGTTCTTC

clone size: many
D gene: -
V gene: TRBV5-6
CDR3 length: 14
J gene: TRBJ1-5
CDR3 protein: CASSLAAGNQPQHF
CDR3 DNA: TGTGCCAGCAGCTTGGCGGCAGGTAATCAGCCCCAGCATTTT

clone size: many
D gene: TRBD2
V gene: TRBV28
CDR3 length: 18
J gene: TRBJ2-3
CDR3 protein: CASRPQVAGGMVGDTQYF
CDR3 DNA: TGTGCCAGCAGACCTCAGGTGGCGGGAGGTATGGTAGGAGATACGCAGTATTTT

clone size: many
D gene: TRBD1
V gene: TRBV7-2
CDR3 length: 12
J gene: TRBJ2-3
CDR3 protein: CASSLGQGGQYF
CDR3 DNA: TGTGCCAGCAGCCTGGGACAGGGAGGGCAGTATTTT

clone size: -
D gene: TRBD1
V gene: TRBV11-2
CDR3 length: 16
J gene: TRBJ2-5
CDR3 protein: CASSLHYRGGRETQYF
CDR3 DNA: TGTGCCAGCAGCTTACACTACAGGGGCGGGCGGGAGACCCAGTACTTC

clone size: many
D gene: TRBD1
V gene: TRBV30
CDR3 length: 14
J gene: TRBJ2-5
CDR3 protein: CAWSLGQGIKTQYF
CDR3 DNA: TGTGCCTGGAGCCTGGGACAGGGAATCAAGACCCAGTACTTC

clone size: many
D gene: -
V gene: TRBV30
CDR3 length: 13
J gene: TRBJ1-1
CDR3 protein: CAWMLSPATEAFF
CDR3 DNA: TGTGCCTGGATGTTATCGCCGGCCACTGAAGCTTTCTTT

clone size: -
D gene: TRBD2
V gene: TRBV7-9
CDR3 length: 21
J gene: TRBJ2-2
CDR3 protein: CASTLPPGGLAGEMNTGELFF
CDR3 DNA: TGTGCCAGCACCCTCCCGCCCGGGGGACTAGCGGGAGAGATGAACACCGGGGAGCTGTTTTTT

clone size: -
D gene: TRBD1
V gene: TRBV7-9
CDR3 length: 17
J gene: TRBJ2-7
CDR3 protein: CASSLPSQGQGLYEQYF
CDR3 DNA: TGTGCCAGCAGCTTACCGTCCCAGGGACAGGGGTTATACGAGCAGTACTTC

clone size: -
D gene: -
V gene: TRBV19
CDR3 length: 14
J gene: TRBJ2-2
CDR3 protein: CASSIAGGAGELFF
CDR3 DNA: TGTGCCAGTAGTATAGCGGGCGGGGCCGGGGAGCTGTTTTTT

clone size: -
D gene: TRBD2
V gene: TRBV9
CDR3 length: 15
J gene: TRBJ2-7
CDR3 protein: CASSVGTSPAYEQYF
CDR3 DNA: TGTGCCAGCAGCGTAGGGACTAGTCCAGCCTACGAGCAGTACTTC

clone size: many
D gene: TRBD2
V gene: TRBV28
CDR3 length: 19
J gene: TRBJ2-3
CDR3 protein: CASIPPGLAGVGGTDTQYF
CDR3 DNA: TGTGCCAGCATACCGCCGGGACTAGCGGGAGTTGGGGGCACAGATACGCAGTATTTT

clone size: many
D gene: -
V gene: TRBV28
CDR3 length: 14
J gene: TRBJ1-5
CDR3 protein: CASSLERGNQPQHF
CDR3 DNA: TGTGCCAGCAGTTTAGAACGGGGCAATCAGCCCCAGCATTTT

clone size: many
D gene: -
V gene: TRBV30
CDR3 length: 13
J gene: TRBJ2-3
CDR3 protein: CAWGNRVTDTQYF
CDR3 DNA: TGTGCCTGGGGTAACCGAGTGACAGATACGCAGTATTTT

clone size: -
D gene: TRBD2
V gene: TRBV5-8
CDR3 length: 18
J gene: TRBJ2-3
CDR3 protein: CASSRRTSGRAMIDTQYF
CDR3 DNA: TGTGCCAGCAGCCGCCGTACTAGCGGGAGGGCCATGATAGATACGCAGTATTTT

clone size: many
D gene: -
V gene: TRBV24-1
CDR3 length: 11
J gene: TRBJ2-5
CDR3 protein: CATSFAETQYF
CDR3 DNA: TGTGCCACCTCGTTTGCGGAGACCCAGTACTTC

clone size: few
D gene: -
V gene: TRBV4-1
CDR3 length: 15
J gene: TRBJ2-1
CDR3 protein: CASSQGGVPYNEQFF
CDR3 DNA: TGCGCCAGCAGCCAAGGGGGGGTCCCCTACAATGAGCAGTTCTTC

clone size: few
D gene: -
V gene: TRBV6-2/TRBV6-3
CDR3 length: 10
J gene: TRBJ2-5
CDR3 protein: CATKKETQYF
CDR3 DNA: TGTGCGACGAAGAAAGAGACCCAGTACTTC

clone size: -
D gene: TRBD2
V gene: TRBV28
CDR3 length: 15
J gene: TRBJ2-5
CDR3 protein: CASSPALAGEETQYF
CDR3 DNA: TGTGCCAGCAGTCCCGCACTAGCGGGAGAAGAGACCCAGTACTTC

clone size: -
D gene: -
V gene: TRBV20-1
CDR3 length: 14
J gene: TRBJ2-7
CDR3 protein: CSARDEGRNYEQYF
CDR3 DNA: TGCAGTGCTAGAGATGAGGGACGGAACTACGAGCAGTACTTC

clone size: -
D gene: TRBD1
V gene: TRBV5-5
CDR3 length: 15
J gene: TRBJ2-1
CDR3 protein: CASSWTGEVHNEQFF
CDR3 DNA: TGTGCCAGCAGCTGGACAGGGGAAGTCCACAATGAGCAGTTCTTC

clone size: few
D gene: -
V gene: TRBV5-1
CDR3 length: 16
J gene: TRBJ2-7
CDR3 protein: CASSLGLDGNSYEQYF
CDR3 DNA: TGCGCCAGCAGCTTGGGGTTGGACGGAAACTCCTACGAGCAGTACTTC

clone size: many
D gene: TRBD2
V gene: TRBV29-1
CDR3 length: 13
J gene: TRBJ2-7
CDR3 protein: CSGRLASFGEQYF
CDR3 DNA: TGCAGCGGCCGACTAGCGTCCTTCGGCGAGCAGTACTTC

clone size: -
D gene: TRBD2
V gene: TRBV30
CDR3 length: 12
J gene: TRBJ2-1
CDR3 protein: CAFSGGRDEQFF
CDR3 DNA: TGTGCCTTCAGCGGGGGGCGCGATGAGCAGTTCTTC

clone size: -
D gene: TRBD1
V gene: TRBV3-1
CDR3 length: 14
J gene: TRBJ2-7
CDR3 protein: CASSRLGQGDEQYF
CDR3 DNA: TGTGCCAGCAGCCGATTGGGACAGGGGGACGAGCAGTACTTC

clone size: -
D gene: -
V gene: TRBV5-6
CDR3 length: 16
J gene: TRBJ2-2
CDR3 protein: CASSLGSNLNTGELFF
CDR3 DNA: TGTGCCAGCAGCTTGGGGTCTAATCTGAACACCGGGGAGCTGTTTTTT

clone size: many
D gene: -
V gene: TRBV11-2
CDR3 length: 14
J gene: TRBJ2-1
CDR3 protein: CASSPQTSYNEQFF
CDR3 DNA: TGTGCCAGCAGCCCCCAGACCTCCTACAATGAGCAGTTCTTC